The present entry profiles one T cell receptor (beta chain) with its context. Its specificity is not known. This specimen comes from a study of cytomegalovirus exposure and HLA in healthy donors. About the research overall: Of approximately 400 genotyped donors, around 84% clustered with self-reported Caucasian donors.

PCR was performed using 60 Vbeta and 13 Jbeta primers. Assay used: immunoSEQ multiplex PCR; TCRdb lists only in-frame clones, some missing. This sample's table reports just over 80,000 clones. Findings of the study overall: In vitro confirmation showed a few CMV-associated chains to be CMV antigen specific.

Germline assignment: CDR1 SQVTM and CDR2 ANQGSEA. The J segment lost 0 bases and the V segment lost 6 bases, leaving 3 bases of the junction unmatched. The CDR3 has 13 amino acids. This chain connects TRBV29-1 to TRBJ1-2; TRBD1 matches 8 bases. This sequence was found in a woman aged 25 to 39 in good health and CMV-seronegative. What was sequenced was PBMCs. CDR3 coding DNA: TGCAGCGTACCGACAGGGGCTAACTATGGCTACACCTTC. This codes for CSVPTGANYGYTF.